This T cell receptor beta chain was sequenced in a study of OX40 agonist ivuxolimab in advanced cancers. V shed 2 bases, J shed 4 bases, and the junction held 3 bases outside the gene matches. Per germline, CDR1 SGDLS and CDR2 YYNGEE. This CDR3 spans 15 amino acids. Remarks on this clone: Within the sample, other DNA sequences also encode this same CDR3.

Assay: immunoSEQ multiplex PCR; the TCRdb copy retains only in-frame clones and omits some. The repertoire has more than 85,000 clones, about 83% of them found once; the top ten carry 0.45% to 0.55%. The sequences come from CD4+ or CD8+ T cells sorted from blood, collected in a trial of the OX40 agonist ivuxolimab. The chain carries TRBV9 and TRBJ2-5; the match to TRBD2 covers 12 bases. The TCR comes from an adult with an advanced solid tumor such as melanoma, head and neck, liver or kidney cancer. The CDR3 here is CASSVGLAGGETQYF. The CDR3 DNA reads TGTGCCAGCAGCGTGGGACTAGCGGGCGGAGAGACCCAGTACTTC. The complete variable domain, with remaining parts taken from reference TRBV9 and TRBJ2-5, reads DSGVTQTPKHLITATGQRVTLRCSPRSGDLSVYWYQQSLDQGLQFLIQYYNGEERAKGNILERFSAQQFPDLHSELNLSSLELGDSALYFCASSVGLAGGETQYFGPGTRLLVL.